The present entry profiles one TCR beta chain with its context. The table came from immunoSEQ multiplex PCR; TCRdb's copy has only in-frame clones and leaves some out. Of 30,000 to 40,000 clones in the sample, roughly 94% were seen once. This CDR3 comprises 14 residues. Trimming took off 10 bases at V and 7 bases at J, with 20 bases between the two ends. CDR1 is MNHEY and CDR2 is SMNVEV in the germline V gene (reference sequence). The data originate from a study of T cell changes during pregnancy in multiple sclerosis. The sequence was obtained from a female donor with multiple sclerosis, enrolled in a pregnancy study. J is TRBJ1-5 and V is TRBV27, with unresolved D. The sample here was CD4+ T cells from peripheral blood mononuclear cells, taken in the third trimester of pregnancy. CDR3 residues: CATKPAGRGQPQHF. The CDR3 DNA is TGTGCCACCAAACCGGCGGGGAGAGGCCAGCCCCAGCATTTT.